The sequence of this TCR beta chain was determined in a study of shared clonotypes between healthy human individuals. Naive CD8 populations comprised CD45RO-negative cells positively selected for CCR7, excluding terminally differentiated effector memory CD45RA+ cells. The authors loaded about 200 ng DNA, approximately 30,000 T cell genomes, into sorted-subset replicate PCRs. Data came from immunoSEQ multiplex PCR; TCRdb stores just in-frame clones and leaves some out. The sample records about 680,000 clones, about 90% being singletons. The V and J ends lost 4 bases and 5 bases respectively, with 17 bases between them. From germline, CDR1 is MGHRA and CDR2 YSYEKL. This CDR3 is 16 amino acids long.

The TCR originated in a man aged 25-45 years in good health. Specimen: naive CD8+ T cells sorted from blood. The chain carries TRBV4-1 and TRBJ2-2, with a possible D match to TRBD2 (5 bases). CDR3 DNA: TGCGCCAGCAGCCCGACCGGGCCCCCGGGGACCGGGGAGCTGTTTTTT. This codes for CASSPTGPPGTGELFF.